This is a list of T cell receptor beta chains from one sample in a study of cytomegalovirus exposure and HLA in healthy donors. Only in-frame clones appear in the TCRdb table, and some are missing; sequencing was by immunoSEQ multiplex PCR. The table shows around 97,000 clones, with approximately 73% occurring only once. The sequencing input was PBMCs. These receptors came from a woman aged 18 to 35 in good health and CMV-seropositive. CDR3s include the opening cysteine and the closing phenylalanine or tryptophan. The order of the fields is D gene, V gene, clone size, J gene, CDR3 protein, CDR3 DNA. A D gene is named only where the DNA matches it firmly. Expanded clones get a size class; other rows say once, few or many, or leave the size out.

TRBD1	TRBV6-1	few	TRBJ2-3	CASSPGQGTDTQYF	TGTGCCAGCAGTCCCGGACAGGGAACAGATACGCAGTATTTT
TRBD1	TRBV29-1	NA	TRBJ1-1	CSVQATTGATEAFF	TGCAGCGTCCAAGCCACGACAGGGGCTACTGAAGCTTTCTTT
NA	TRBV10-3	few	TRBJ2-3	CAISEAGTSLTDTQYF	TGTGCCATCAGTGAGGCCGGGACTTCTCTCACAGATACGCAGTATTTT
NA	TRBV2	NA	TRBJ2-7	CATTGSYEQYF	TGTGCCACGACAGGCTCCTACGAGCAGTACTTC
TRBD2	TRBV5-1	NA	TRBJ2-3	CASSFSAGGERGTQYF	TGCGCCAGCAGCTTTTCAGCGGGAGGGGAAAGAGGTACGCAGTATTTT
NA	TRBV5-6	NA	TRBJ1-1	CASSYYKGWVTEAFF	TGTGCCAGCAGCTACTACAAGGGGTGGGTCACTGAAGCTTTCTTT
NA	TRBV10-1	NA	TRBJ1-2	CASSESRGGGYTF	TGCGCCAGCAGTGAGTCGAGAGGTGGTGGCTACACCTTC
NA	TRBV6-4	NA	TRBJ2-1	CASSLRGAGEGNEQFF	TGTGCCAGCAGCCTTAGGGGAGCAGGGGAAGGGAATGAGCAGTTCTTC
TRBD1	TRBV15	NA	TRBJ1-4	CATSRTGFNEKLFF	TGTGCCACCAGCAGGACAGGGTTTAATGAAAAACTGTTTTTT
TRBD1	TRBV18	NA	TRBJ2-5	CASSPLGTGGLKTQYF	TGTGCCAGCTCACCACTTGGGACAGGGGGTTTGAAGACCCAGTACTTC
NA	TRBV18	NA	TRBJ1-2	CASSPDSDYGYTF	TGTGCCAGCTCACCCGACAGCGACTATGGCTACACCTTC
TRBD1	TRBV19	NA	TRBJ1-2	CASSSRDRAGYTF	TGTGCCAGTAGTTCTCGGGACAGGGCTGGCTACACCTTC
NA	TRBV5-6	NA	TRBJ2-5	CASSFVTSGLETQYF	TGTGCCAGCAGCTTTGTGACCTCAGGTTTAGAGACCCAGTACTTC
NA	TRBV19	NA	TRBJ1-5	CASRTMESAPHQPQHF	TGTGCCAGTAGGACTATGGAGTCTGCGCCGCATCAGCCCCAGCATTTT
NA	TRBV7-9	NA	TRBJ1-5	CASSLGQKNQPQHF	TGTGCCAGCAGCTTAGGACAGAAAAATCAGCCCCAGCATTTT
NA	TRBV28	NA	TRBJ2-7	CATTVSGVYEQYF	TGTGCCACCACGGTGTCGGGGGTCTACGAGCAGTACTTC
NA	TRBV12-5	NA	TRBJ2-3	CASTTGRWGTDTQYF	TGTGCTAGTACGACAGGGAGGTGGGGCACAGATACGCAGTATTTT
TRBD2	TRBV7-2	NA	TRBJ2-1	CASSFSGTSGISEQFF	TGTGCCAGCAGCTTCTCCGGGACTAGCGGGATAAGCGAGCAGTTCTTC
TRBD1	TRBV5-1	NA	TRBJ1-3	CASSLLPAGQGSGNTIYF	TGCGCCAGCAGCTTACTTCCGGCGGGACAGGGCTCTGGAAACACCATATATTTT
NA	TRBV19	NA	TRBJ1-5	CASTLLRSNQPQHF	TGTGCCAGTACCCTACTGAGGAGCAATCAGCCCCAGCATTTT
TRBD2	TRBV2	NA	TRBJ2-1	CASSPGTSGISREQFF	TGTGCCAGCAGTCCCGGGACTAGCGGGATTTCAAGGGAGCAGTTCTTC
TRBD2	TRBV7-3	NA	TRBJ2-1	CASSFTSGGAQGEQFF	TGTGCCAGCAGCTTCACTAGCGGGGGGGCCCAGGGTGAGCAGTTCTTC
NA	TRBV11-3	NA	TRBJ2-2	CASSLEGSTGELFF	TGTGCCAGCAGCTTAGAAGGGAGCACCGGGGAGCTGTTTTTT
TRBD2	TRBV11-2	once	TRBJ2-1	CASSSTSGGYNEQFF	TGTGCCAGCAGCTCAACTAGCGGGGGTTACAATGAGCAGTTCTTC
TRBD1	TRBV19	NA	TRBJ2-1	CASSIWTGQRYNEQFF	TGTGCCAGTAGTATCTGGACAGGGCAGCGGTACAATGAGCAGTTCTTC
NA	TRBV10-1	NA	TRBJ1-1	CASSEQGRGTEAFF	TGCGCCAGCTCCGAACAGGGTCGAGGCACTGAAGCTTTCTTT
TRBD2	TRBV10-3	NA	TRBJ2-7	CAISLASGSYEQYF	TGTGCCATCAGCCTAGCTAGCGGAAGCTACGAGCAGTACTTC
TRBD1	TRBV5-6	many	TRBJ1-1	CASSFDRAEAFF	TGTGCCAGCAGCTTTGACAGGGCTGAAGCTTTCTTT
NA	TRBV6-5	NA	TRBJ2-3	CASTTTDTQYF	TGTGCCAGCACTACTACAGATACGCAGTATTTT
TRBD1	TRBV7-9	NA	TRBJ2-7	CASSSEGAVGEQYF	TGTGCCAGCAGCTCAGAGGGGGCGGTAGGCGAGCAGTACTTC
TRBD2	TRBV6-5	NA	TRBJ2-3	CASSWIAGATDTQYF	TGTGCCAGCAGCTGGATAGCGGGGGCCACAGATACGCAGTATTTT
NA	TRBV6-1	NA	TRBJ1-6	CASSEARLTAHF	TGTGCCAGCAGTGAAGCGCGTCTAACCGCCCACTTT
NA	TRBV6-5	NA	TRBJ1-3	CASRTGNSGNTIYF	TGTGCCAGCAGAACAGGGAACTCTGGAAACACCATATATTTT
TRBD1	TRBV30	few	TRBJ2-2	CAWDPTGDPEDTGELFF	TGTGCCTGGGACCCTACAGGGGACCCCGAGGACACCGGGGAGCTGTTTTTT
NA	TRBV2	NA	TRBJ2-6	CASEGWANVLTF	TGTGCCAGCGAGGGTTGGGCCAACGTCCTGACTTTC
TRBD1	TRBV28	NA	TRBJ2-5	CASSRQGVKTQYF	TGTGCCAGCAGTAGACAGGGTGTGAAGACCCAGTACTTC
TRBD1	TRBV7-2	NA	TRBJ2-7	CASSSRTGNEQYF	TGTGCCAGCAGCTCCCGGACAGGGAACGAGCAGTACTTC
NA	TRBV4-2	NA	TRBJ1-5	CASSQEQVSNQPQHF	TGTGCCAGCAGCCAAGAACAGGTCAGCAATCAGCCCCAGCATTTT
NA	TRBV9	NA	TRBJ1-1	CASSADRPLLFF	TGTGCCAGCAGCGCGGACAGACCTCTTCTTTTCTTT
NA	TRBV11-2	NA	TRBJ1-1	CASSLRQIMNTEAFF	TGTGCCAGCAGCTTGAGACAGATTATGAACACTGAAGCTTTCTTT
NA	TRBV5-1	once	TRBJ2-7	CASSLPFPSRNASSSYEQYF	TGCGCCAGCAGCCTGCCGTTTCCTAGCCGGAACGCCTCAAGCTCCTACGAGCAGTACTTC
NA	TRBV7-6	NA	TRBJ2-7	CASSSQVSWVGEQYF	TGTGCCAGCAGCTCGCAGGTGTCCTGGGTGGGCGAGCAGTACTTC
NA	TRBV5-4	NA	TRBJ2-7	CASSLVSGDYEQYF	TGTGCCAGCAGCTTGGTGTCGGGAGACTACGAGCAGTACTTC
NA	TRBV6-5	once	TRBJ1-1	CASSYWGQKNTEAFF	TGTGCCAGCAGTTACTGGGGACAAAAGAACACTGAAGCTTTCTTT
NA	TRBV11-2	NA	TRBJ1-2	CASSLDHEGGRFGYTF	TGTGCCAGCAGCTTAGATCATGAGGGCGGTCGTTTTGGCTACACCTTC
TRBD1	TRBV19	once	TRBJ1-5	CASSIRGRGSGQPQHF	TGTGCCAGTAGTATAAGGGGCAGGGGGTCCGGGCAGCCCCAGCATTTT
NA	TRBV11-2	NA	TRBJ1-1	CASSSLAGDTEAFF	TGTGCCAGCAGCTCCTTGGCAGGGGACACTGAAGCTTTCTTT
TRBD1	TRBV27	once	TRBJ2-6	CASSSAPDRAPGANVLTF	TGTGCCAGCAGTTCCGCCCCCGACAGGGCCCCTGGGGCCAACGTCCTGACTTTC
NA	TRBV7-9	few	TRBJ2-5	CASSPRTEQETQYF	TGTGCCAGCAGCCCTCGGACAGAACAAGAGACCCAGTACTTC
NA	TRBV30	NA	TRBJ2-1	CAWSSRPPSSGVLYNEQFF	TGTGCCTGGAGTTCTAGGCCCCCGTCCTCCGGGGTACTCTACAATGAGCAGTTCTTC
NA	TRBV7-3	NA	TRBJ2-3	CATSGSGSTDTQYF	TGTGCCACGTCAGGCTCTGGGAGCACAGATACGCAGTATTTT
TRBD1	TRBV27	NA	TRBJ2-2	CASNPGQGMTGELFF	TGTGCCAGCAATCCGGGACAGGGGATGACCGGGGAGCTGTTTTTT
NA	TRBV4-1	many	TRBJ1-5	CASSQGGQANQPQHF	TGCGCCAGCAGCCAAGGGGGACAAGCCAATCAGCCCCAGCATTTT
NA	TRBV28	NA	TRBJ1-1	CASSLPALTEAFF	TGTGCCAGCAGTTTGCCCGCTCTAACTGAAGCTTTCTTT